Shown below are 9 T cell receptor beta chains from a single sample sequenced in a study of cytomegalovirus exposure and HLA in healthy donors. The repertoire was sequenced with immunoSEQ multiplex PCR; TCRdb's copy has only in-frame clones and lacks some. The sample lists 200,000 to 250,000 clones; 75% to 95% were seen once. Sequencing was done on a sample of PBMCs. The source of these receptors is a woman aged 18-30 years in good health and CMV-seronegative.

The CDR3 nucleotides are TGTGCCAGCAGTTGTTCCACTAGCGAAAATAGAGATACTACCTACGAGCAGTACTTC. This sequence encodes CASSCSTSENRDTTYEQYF. The rearrangement uses TRBV27 and TRBJ2-7, with TRBD2 matching 7 bases. The V segment lost 4 bases and the J segment 2 bases; nucleotides outside the gene matches: 20. There are 19 residues in the CDR3. Germline values: CDR1 MNHEY, CDR2 SMNVEV (reference sequence).

V usage is TRBV30 and J usage is TRBJ2-3; 9 nucleotides agree with TRBD2. The junction had 6 bases not matched to a gene; V was cut back by 3 bases and J by 2 bases. Germline CDR1 reads GTSNPN; CDR2 reads SVGIG (reference sequence). The CDR3 loop spans 15 amino acids. The CDR3 sequence: CAWRGSGRPTDTQYF. The CDR3, as DNA: TGTGCCTGGAGGGGGAGCGGGAGGCCCACAGATACGCAGTATTTT. Full variable domain (remainder filled in from reference TRBV30 and TRBJ2-3): SQTIHQWPATLVQPVGSPLSLECTVEGTSNPNLYWYRQAAGRGLQLLFYSVGIGQISSEVPQNLSASRPQDRQFILSSKKLLLSDSGFYLCAWRGSGRPTDTQYFGPGTRLTVL.

This clone was seen only once. This rearrangement joins TRBV5-1 to TRBJ2-2; no clear D. V shed 1 base and J shed 0 bases, with 4 bases lying between them. There are 14 residues in the CDR3. Germline values: CDR1 SGHRS, CDR2 YFSETQ. CDR3 nucleotides: TGCGCCAGCAGCTTGCAGACGAACACCGGGGAGCTGTTTTTT. Translated, it gives CASSLQTNTGELFF. The full variable domain, in which reference TRBV5-1 and TRBJ2-2 provide the parts outside the CDR3, is KAGVTQTPRYLIKTRGQQVTLSCSPISGHRSVSWYQQTPGQGLQFLFEYFSETQRNKGNFPGRFSGRQFSNSRSEMNVSTLELGDSALYLCASSLQTNTGELFFGEGSRLTVL.

Here the CDR3 DNA reads TGTGCCAGTGTTCAGCGGGGCCAGAACACCGGGGAGCTGTTTTTT. Residues: CASVQRGQNTGELFF. V gene TRBV19 combines with J gene TRBJ2-2; 7 bases match TRBD2. The junction had 7 bases not matched to a gene; V was cut back by 8 bases and J by 1 base. The CDR3 runs to 15 residues. Germline lookup yields CDR1 LNHDA and CDR2 SQIVND (reference sequence). Complete variable domain (other parts from reference TRBV19 and TRBJ2-2): DGGITQSPKYLFRKEGQNVTLSCEQNLNHDAMYWYRQDPGQGLRLIYYSQIVNDFQKGDIAEGYSVSREKKESFPLTVTSAQKNPTAFYLCASVQRGQNTGELFFGEGSRLTVL.

This chain uses TRBV5-4 with TRBJ2-7; the D gene is possibly TRBD2 (6 bases). CDR1 and CDR2 from the germline V gene are SGHNT and YYREEE (reference sequence). Trimming pared 4 bases from V and 2 bases from J, leaving 19 bases between. The length of the CDR3 is 16 residues. As DNA, the CDR3 is TGTGCCAGCAGCCACGACTCCATACTAGCCCCCTACGAGCAGTACTTC. This encodes CASSHDSILAPYEQYF. The entire variable domain, with the rest obtained from reference TRBV5-4 and TRBJ2-7, is as follows: ETGVTQSPTHLIKTRGQQVTLRCSSQSGHNTVSWYQQALGQGPQFIFQYYREEENGRGNFPPRFSGLQFPNYSSELNVNALELDDSALYLCASSHDSILAPYEQYFGPGTRLTVT.

This chain connects TRBV9 to TRBJ2-3; D uncertain. The germline V gene has CDR1 SGDLS and CDR2 YYNGEE. The V end lost 0 bases, the J end lost 4 bases, and 6 bases lay between the germline ends. CDR3 length: 13 amino acids. CDR3 amino acids: CASSVDSADTQYF. CDR3 DNA sequence: TGTGCCAGCAGCGTAGATTCGGCAGATACGCAGTATTTT.

J is TRBJ1-5 and V is TRBV6-5; D perhaps matches TRBD1 (5 bases). V was pared by 4 bases and J by 7 bases, with 11 bases between. CDR1 MNHEY and CDR2 SVGAGI come from the germline V gene. This CDR3 spans 13 amino acids. Written as DNA, the CDR3 is TGTGCCAGCAGTTTCCGAGACAGACAGCCCCAGCATTTT. Amino acids: CASSFRDRQPQHF.

The chain joins TRBV6-1 to TRBJ1-5; the D gene is possibly TRBD1 (5 bases). The CDR3 length is 16 residues. V lost 0 bases and J 2 bases, leaving 11 bases between the germline ends. The germline V gene encodes CDR1 MNHNS and CDR2 SASEGT. CDR3 nucleotides: TGTGCCAGCAGTGAAGCGAGGGGAGGGGGCAATCAGCCCCAGCATTTT. Its translation is CASSEARGGGNQPQHF.

The gene calls are TRBV12-5 and TRBJ1-2; D possibly corresponds to TRBD1 (6 bases). The CDR3 is made up of 16 amino acids. V was shortened by 2 bases and J by 4 bases, with 17 bases between the two germline ends. The germline V gene has CDR1 LGHNT and CDR2 FRNRAP. As DNA, the CDR3 is TGTGCTAGTGGTTTGACATCAGAGGGGGTAGTCTATGGCTACACCTTC. Its protein product is CASGLTSEGVVYGYTF. Using reference TRBV12-5 and TRBJ1-2 for the parts outside the CDR3, the full variable domain is DARVTQTPRHKVTEMGQEVTMRCQPILGHNTVFWYRQTMMQGLELLAYFRNRAPLDDSGMPKDRFSAEMPDATLATLKIQPSEPRDSAVYFCASGLTSEGVVYGYTFGSGTRLTVV.